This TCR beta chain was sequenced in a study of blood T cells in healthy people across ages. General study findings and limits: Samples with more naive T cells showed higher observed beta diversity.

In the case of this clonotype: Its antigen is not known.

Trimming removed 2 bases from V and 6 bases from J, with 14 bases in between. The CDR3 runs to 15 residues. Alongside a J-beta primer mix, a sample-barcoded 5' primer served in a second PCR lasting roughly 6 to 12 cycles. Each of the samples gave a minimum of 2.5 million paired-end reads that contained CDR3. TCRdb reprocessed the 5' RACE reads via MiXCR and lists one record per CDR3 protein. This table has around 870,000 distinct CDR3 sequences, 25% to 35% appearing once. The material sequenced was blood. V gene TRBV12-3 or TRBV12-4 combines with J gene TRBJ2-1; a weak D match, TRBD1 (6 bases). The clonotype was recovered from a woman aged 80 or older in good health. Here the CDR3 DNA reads TGTGCCAGCAGTTTATTCGGACAGAGCATCAATGAGCAGTTCTTC. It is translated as CASSLFGQSINEQFF.